These 27 T cell receptor beta chains were sequenced from one sample in a study of T cells after yellow fever vaccination. TCRdb used MiXCR to reprocess the 5' RACE reads, holding one entry per CDR3 protein. Here the sample spans over 20,000 distinct CDR3 sequences, 5% to 7% being singletons. Sample: PBMCs, either bulk or a sorted T-cell subset (CD4+, CD8+, memory, or dextramer-sorted; not recorded which), taken 15 days after the yellow fever booster vaccination. The receptors shown here come from a man aged 30 to 39 who received the YFV17D yellow fever vaccine.

This clonotype was found many times. The chain joins TRBV28 to TRBJ1-2; D uncertain. The CDR3 length is 11 residues. The ends were cut back, 3 bases at V and 7 bases at J, with 6 bases in the middle. The germline V gene encodes CDR1 MDHEN and CDR2 SYDVKM. Here the CDR3 reads CASSFLRGYTF. CDR3 DNA sequence: TGTGCCAGCAGTTTTCTTCGTGGCTACACCTTC.

Turning to this clonotype: Just one base apart from a much larger clone, this may be a read error. CDR3 amino acids: CASSLIRGPDTQYF. The CDR3 bases are TGTGCCAGCAGTTTGATCAGGGGGCCAGATACGCAGTATTTT. The chain uses TRBV12-3 or TRBV12-4 and TRBJ2-3; 8 bases agree with TRBD1. Trimming at V came to 3 bases and at J to 4 bases, leaving 3 bases not matched to a gene. The CDR3 spans 14 residues.

This clonotype was observed a few times. Possible read error: a much larger clone is one base away. The chain employs TRBV28 and TRBJ1-2; D gene unclear. The CDR3 has 13 amino acids. Germline V lookup: CDR1 MDHEN, CDR2 SYDVKM. V was clipped by 3 bases and J by 7 bases, with 12 bases between them. The CDR3 loop is CASSFLRLRGYTF. The CDR3, as DNA: TGTGCCAGCAGTTTTCTCAGGCTACGTGGCTACACCTTC.

This clonotype was seen ten or more times. For the CDR3, the DNA is TGTGCCAGCAGAGACGGAAGCTCCTACGAGCAGTACTTC. Protein: CASRDGSSYEQYF. V and J are TRBV7-9 and TRBJ2-7, with no clear D. The V and J ends lost 6 bases and 0 bases respectively, with 9 bases between them. From germline, CDR1 is SEHNR and CDR2 FQNEAQ (reference sequence). This CDR3 spans 13 amino acids.

This clonotype was picked up many times. The rearrangement uses TRBV4-3 and TRBJ2-5; TRBD2 agrees at 13 bases. The germline V gene encodes CDR1 LGHNA and CDR2 YSLEER. Losses at the gene ends were 4 bases for V and 3 bases for J; bases not matched to a gene: 5. This CDR3 has 16 amino acids. The CDR3 sequence is CASSRLGLAGKETQYF. The CDR3 coding sequence is TGCGCCAGCAGCCGGTTGGGACTAGCGGGGAAAGAGACCCAGTACTTC.

This clonotype was found many times. This chain connects TRBV6-1 to TRBJ1-1; D remains ambiguous. The V gene lost 8 bases and the J gene lost 4 bases, with 17 bases spanning the gap. Germline-derived CDR1 and CDR2 are MNHNS and SASEGT. The CDR3 is 14 amino acids. CDR3 nucleotide sequence: TGTGCCAGCGGGCGACTCGGAGTAGGCACTGAAGCTTTCTTT. Translating it yields CASGRLGVGTEAFF.

V gene TRBV7-9 combines with J gene TRBJ2-7; D not certain. V was shortened by 1 base and J by 7 bases, with 5 bases between the two germline ends. This CDR3 comprises 11 residues. Germline loops: CDR1 SEHNR, CDR2 FQNEAQ (reference sequence). CDR3 region: CASSLGPEQYF. CDR3 nucleotides: TGTGCCAGCAGCTTAGGACCAGAGCAGTACTTC.

This clonotype was seen many times. The rearrangement links TRBV7-2 to TRBJ2-1; D gene unclear. The ends were cut back, 3 bases at V and 9 bases at J, with 9 bases in the middle. In germline, CDR1 is SGHTA, CDR2 FQGNSA. This CDR3 is built from 12 residues. For the CDR3, the DNA is TGTGCCAGCAGCTTTGTCTCACTTGAGCAGTTCTTC. Encoded protein: CASSFVSLEQFF.

This clonotype has a handful of counts. V gene TRBV27 combines with J gene TRBJ1-6; no definite D call. The CDR3 extends over 15 amino acids. Germline CDR1 and CDR2: MNHEY and SMNVEV (reference sequence). Trimming pared 1 base from V and 5 bases from J, leaving 9 bases between. The CDR3 bases are TGTGCCAGCAGTTTATTGGGGTACGATAATTCACCCCTCCACTTT. Protein product: CASSLLGYDNSPLHF.

This clonotype was counted many times. This rearrangement joins TRBV20-1 to TRBJ2-5, with D possibly TRBD2 on 5 matching bases. CDR3 length: 15 amino acids. Trimming took 1 base from V and 1 from J, leaving 13 bases between them. The germline CDR1 and CDR2 sequences are DFQATT and SNEGSKA (reference sequence). The CDR3 coding sequence is TGCAGTGCTAGAGGCAAGAAGCGGTCCCAAGAGACCCAGTACTTC. Its translation is CSARGKKRSQETQYF.

In this sample, this clonotype turned up many times. The rearrangement links TRBV10-2 to TRBJ2-7; TRBD2 aligns across 8 bases. Germline trimming cut 7 bases from V and 5 bases from J; bases unmatched to any gene: 19. This CDR3 is built from 17 residues. Germline V gene lookup returns CDR1 WSHSY and CDR2 SAAADI. The CDR3 spells CASMELAGTPFGNEQYF. The DNA for the CDR3 is TGCGCCAGCATGGAGCTAGCGGGTACACCCTTCGGGAACGAGCAGTACTTC.

This clonotype was counted ten times or more. The J gene is TRBJ1-1, the V gene TRBV10-3, with 9 positions matching TRBD1. Germline V gene data show CDR1 as ENHRY and CDR2 as SYGVKD. The CDR3 totals 14 residues. V shed 6 bases and J 3 bases; nucleotides not matched to a gene: 5. CDR3 amino acids: CAISNRDRDTEAFF. In nucleotides, the CDR3 is TGTGCCATCAGCAACCGGGACAGGGACACTGAAGCTTTCTTT.

Points on this clonotype: This may be a read error, as it is one base from a much larger clone. The V call is TRBV29-1, the J call TRBJ2-5, with 7 bases fitting TRBD1. V shed 6 bases and J 7 bases; nucleotides not matched to a gene: 8. This CDR3 has 12 amino acids. The germline gives CDR1 SQVTM, CDR2 ANQGSEA. CDR3 protein: CSVRDSGVTQYF. The CDR3 nucleotides are TGCAGCGTCCGGGACAGTGGGGTGACCCAGTACTTC.

Regarding this clonotype: The junction shows a germline mismatch at one end, possibly a read error. The chain recombines TRBV11-3 with TRBJ2-1; D not certain. Germline CDR1 is SGHNT and CDR2 is YENEEA. This CDR3 has 16 residues. This CDR3 reads CASSLGPPGSCNEQFF. The CDR3 region has the DNA TGTGCCAGCAGCTTAGGGCCCCCGGGCTCCTGCAATGAGCAGTTCTTC.

In its sample, this clonotype was seen many times. CDR3 protein: CSARELDLGTGSVYEQYF. The DNA for the CDR3 is TGCAGTGCTAGAGAGCTAGACCTCGGGACAGGGTCAGTCTACGAGCAGTACTTC. This rearrangement joins TRBV20-1 to TRBJ2-7, with TRBD1 matching 9 bases. CDR3 length: 18 amino acids. With 0 bases clipped from V and 3 bases from J, the junction kept 15 bases outside the gene matches. Germline V gene lookup returns CDR1 DFQATT and CDR2 SNEGSKA (reference sequence).

This clonotype was counted at least ten times. One end of the junction varies from germline; a read error may be responsible. The chain recombines TRBV11-1 with TRBJ1-2; 11 nucleotides align to TRBD1. Looked up from germline, CDR1 is SGHAT and CDR2 is FQDESV (reference sequence). The CDR3 spans 17 residues. CDR3 nucleotide sequence: TGTTCCAGCCATTCTTCAGGACAGGGGGCTTCTAACTATGGCTACACCTTC. It yields the protein CSSHSSGQGASNYGYTF.

This clonotype was observed many times. This chain connects TRBV7-6 to TRBJ2-1, with TRBD2 matching 7 bases. Per germline, CDR1 SGHVS and CDR2 FNYEAQ. V shed 5 bases, J shed 6 bases, and the junction held 16 bases outside the gene matches. This CDR3 has 17 amino acids. The CDR3 coding sequence is TGTGCCAGCAGCCCTAACGGCCTAGCGGAGACTACCAATGAGCAGTTCTTC. It is translated as CASSPNGLAETTNEQFF.

J is TRBJ1-2 and V is TRBV5-6; D gene ambiguous. The CDR3 covers 13 residues. Per the germline V gene, CDR1 is SGHDT and CDR2 is YYEEEE. The V and J ends lost 3 bases and 4 bases respectively, with 10 bases between them. DNA for the CDR3: TGTGCCAGCAGCTCAGACGGCGCCTATGGCTACACCTTC. It encodes CASSSDGAYGYTF.

This clonotype was seen repeatedly, ten times or more. The V call is TRBV20-1, the J call TRBJ2-7, with a tentative D call TRBD2 (7 bases). V lost 2 bases and J 5 bases, leaving 13 bases between the germline ends. Germline loops: CDR1 DFQATT, CDR2 SNEGSKA (reference sequence). The CDR3 length is 13 residues. CDR3 nucleotide sequence: TGCAGTGCTAGATACAGGGAGGGAAACGAGCAGTACTTC. As protein: CSARYREGNEQYF.

A note on this clonotype: This clone may be a read error of a much larger clone one base away. V and J are TRBV4-2 and TRBJ2-3; 8 bases agree with TRBD2. The CDR3 is made up of 16 amino acids. Looked up from germline, CDR1 is LGHNA and CDR2 is YNFKEQ. The CDR3 reads CASSQAQAGATNTQYF. The CDR3 DNA reads TGTGCCAGCAGCCAAGCCCAAGCGGGAGCCACAAATACGCAGTATTTT.

This clonotype was picked up many times. V usage is TRBV2 and J usage is TRBJ2-1; the D gene is possibly TRBD1 (5 bases). This CDR3 has 11 residues. Germline lookup yields CDR1 SNHLY and CDR2 FYNNEI. Trimming shortened V by 7 bases and J by 7 bases, and 8 bases separated the two germline ends. As DNA, the CDR3 is TGTGCCAGCATCGCAGGGAATGAGCAGTTCTTC. Its protein product is CASIAGNEQFF.

This clonotype was counted ten times or more. CDR3 loop: CASSRGTAYYEQYF. As DNA, the CDR3 is TGTGCCAGCAGCCGGGGGACAGCTTACTACGAGCAGTACTTC. The genes are TRBV7-6 and TRBJ2-7; a weak D match, TRBD1 (7 bases). The CDR3 is 14 amino acids. V gave up 5 bases and J gave up 3 bases, with 14 bases separating them. The germline V gene encodes CDR1 SGHVS and CDR2 FNYEAQ.

There are many counts of this clonotype. The chain carries TRBV7-3 and TRBJ2-5; D is ambiguous. The CDR3 consists of 13 residues. Germline values: CDR1 SGHTA, CDR2 FQGTGA. V was trimmed by 2 bases and J by 5 bases, leaving 9 bases between them. Here the CDR3 reads CASSLGAKETQYF. CDR3 nucleotides: TGTGCCAGCAGCTTAGGAGCCAAGGAGACCCAGTACTTC.

Many counts were recorded for this clonotype. CDR3 in amino acids: CASPPRILCPNTGELFF. In DNA form, the CDR3 reads TGTGCCAGTCCCCCCAGAATTTTGTGCCCGAACACCGGGGAGCTGTTTTTT. The J gene is TRBJ2-2, the V gene TRBV27, with D unclear. Trimming cost V 9 bases and J 0 bases, with 20 bases left between them. The CDR3 runs to 17 residues. Germline V lookup: CDR1 MNHEY, CDR2 SMNVEV (reference sequence).

On this clonotype: Just one base apart from a much larger clone, this may be a read error. V and J are TRBV6-2 or TRBV6-3 and TRBJ2-3; maybe TRBD2 (5 bases). This CDR3 has 15 residues. Germline CDR1 reads MNHEY; CDR2 reads SVGEGT. Deletions cut 4 bases from V and 3 bases from J, with 14 bases between. The CDR3 nucleotides are TGTGCCAGCAGTTTCCAGCGGAAACCTACAGATACGCAGTATTTT. It is translated as CASSFQRKPTDTQYF.

This clonotype was counted many times. The J gene is TRBJ1-1, the V gene TRBV12-3 or TRBV12-4; the D gene is possibly TRBD1 (6 bases). With 0 bases removed from V and 0 bases from J, the gap between germline ends came to 11 bases. The CDR3 spans 16 residues. The CDR3 DNA sequence: TGTGCCAGCAGTTTAGCCCAGGGGAGGATGAACACTGAAGCTTTCTTT. Amino acids: CASSLAQGRMNTEAFF.

This clonotype was found many times. The CDR3 loop reads CSVVGLAGESTDTQYF. For the CDR3, the DNA is TGCAGCGTGGTAGGACTAGCGGGAGAGAGCACAGATACGCAGTATTTT. The chain combines TRBV29-1 with TRBJ2-3; 13 bases align to TRBD2. The length of the CDR3 is 16 residues. Germline CDR1 reads SQVTM; CDR2 reads ANQGSEA. Trimming removed 6 bases from V and 0 bases from J; junction bases left unmatched: 6.